A single sample is the source of the 4 T cell receptor beta chains below, sequenced in a study of human T cells and chemical hapten exposure. As to time point: patch test 2, 6 weeks after DPC sensitization. Stated treatment: therapeutic diphenylcyclopropenone sensitization with weekly scalp DPC. TCRdb re-called the RACE reads through MiXCR, storing one row per CDR3 protein. The table lists more than 75,000 distinct CDR3 sequences, roughly 10% of them singletons. The specimen was whole blood, collected in connection with sensitization to the hapten diphenylcyclopropenone (DPC). The receptor set was obtained from a woman aged 25-40 years with alopecia areata. Some clones in this sample may be carry-over from other donors' samples.

This clonotype has at least ten counts. The V gene is TRBV12-3 or TRBV12-4, the J gene TRBJ2-7; D may be TRBD2 (5 bases). Trimming removed 2 bases from V and 6 bases from J, with 11 bases in between. CDR3 length: 13 amino acids. Here the CDR3 reads CASSLISRGEQYF. CDR3 nucleotides: TGTGCCAGCAGTTTAATCTCCCGGGGCGAGCAGTACTTC.

The rearrangement joins TRBV20-1 to TRBJ1-1; D is perhaps TRBD1 (6 bases). Germline CDR1 reads DFQATT; CDR2 reads SNEGSKA (reference sequence). The CDR3 consists of 14 residues. Deletions cut 5 bases from V and 4 bases from J, with 17 bases between. CDR3 region: CSAARSGAATEAFF. The CDR3 DNA is TGCAGTGCTGCAAGATCAGGGGCGGCCACTGAAGCTTTCTTT.

The chain employs TRBV7-9 and TRBJ1-1; the D is unclear. The V gene's germline CDR1 is SEHNR and CDR2 FQNEAQ (reference sequence). The CDR3 runs 13 residues. V was trimmed by 5 bases and J by 5 bases, leaving 12 bases between them. Written as DNA, the CDR3 is TGTGCCAGCAGCGCCGGGCTGGCGACTGAAGCTTTCTTT. Its translation is CASSAGLATEAFF.

This clonotype was detected many times. The genes are TRBV27 and TRBJ1-5; D is perhaps TRBD1 (6 bases). The CDR3 runs to 17 residues. Deletions cut 4 bases from V and 2 bases from J, with 18 bases between. Germline V gene lookup returns CDR1 MNHEY and CDR2 SMNVEV (reference sequence). CDR3 coding DNA: TGTGCCAGCAGTTCATACCTGGGGGCTGGAGGCAATCAGCCCCAGCATTTT. It yields the protein CASSSYLGAGGNQPQHF.